A single sample gave rise to the 29 T cell receptor beta chains below, sequenced in a study of CD8+CD57+ T cells in acquired aplastic anemia. Genomic DNA, the template, was used for profiling of the TCR beta VDJ and CDR3. MiXCR, applied by TCRdb to the reads, yields one record per CDR3 protein. Here the sample spans 260,000 or so distinct CDR3 sequences, approximately 45% being singletons. Those patients picked for sequencing had displayed CD8+CD57+ cell expansion on flow cytometry. Sequencing was performed on sorted CD4+, CD8+, or CD8+CD57+ T cells (not recorded which) from PBMCs. All receptors derive from a human donor with aplastic anemia.

This clonotype turned up a few times. The CDR3, as DNA: TGTGCCACCAGTGAACAGGGCAATCAGCCCCAGCATTTT. Residues: CATSEQGNQPQHF. The chain links TRBV24-1 to TRBJ1-5; possible D gene TRBD1, 5 bases. The CDR3 loop spans 13 amino acids. CDR1 is KGHDR, CDR2 SFDVKD, per germline. Trimming removed 4 bases from V and 2 bases from J, with 5 bases in between.

The chain combines TRBV29-1 with TRBJ2-7; TRBD1 matches at 7 bases. The CDR3 length is 16 residues. Germline V gene data show CDR1 as SQVTM and CDR2 as ANQGSEA. Trimming removed 7 bases from V and 5 bases from J; junction bases left unmatched: 20. CDR3 bases: TGCAGCGCCTTGACAGACGATAAGCAGGGGGTCGACGAGCAGTACTTC. It is translated as CSALTDDKQGVDEQYF.

The chain couples TRBV10-1 to TRBJ1-5; no firm D call. The germline V gene has CDR1 WNHNN and CDR2 SYGVQD (reference sequence). V was shortened by 10 bases and J by 11 bases, with 24 bases between the two germline ends. The CDR3 extends over 14 amino acids. CDR3 sequence reads: CATERGFSQGTQHF. The CDR3 DNA sequence: TGCGCCACCGAACGGGGTTTTAGTCAAGGGACCCAGCATTTT.

The V call is TRBV20-1, the J call TRBJ2-7; D not resolved. Trimming removed 3 bases at V and 5 bases at J, with 11 bases between. Germline V gene sequence: CDR1 DFQATT, CDR2 SNEGSKA (reference sequence). The CDR3 extends over 12 amino acids. The CDR3 sequence is CSARGSWDEQYF. CDR3 DNA: TGCAGTGCTAGGGGTAGCTGGGACGAGCAGTACTTC.

Many counts were recorded for this clonotype. The J gene is TRBJ2-2, the V gene TRBV7-9; 8 positions match TRBD2. There are 16 residues in the CDR3. The germline V gene encodes CDR1 SEHNR and CDR2 FQNEAQ (reference sequence). V shed 5 bases, J shed 0 bases, and the junction held 5 bases outside the gene matches. CDR3 DNA sequence: TGTGCCAGCAGCCCCGGGGGGGGATCGAACACCGGGGAGCTGTTTTTT. Its translation is CASSPGGGSNTGELFF.

The chain links TRBV15 to TRBJ2-2, with 7 bases lining up with TRBD1. The CDR3 is 13 amino acids. The J segment lost 5 bases and the V segment lost 3 bases, leaving 0 bases of the junction unmatched. CDR1 and CDR2 from the germline V gene are LNHNV and YYDKDF (reference sequence). The CDR3 DNA reads TGTGCCACCAGCAGGACAGGGACCGGGGAGCTGTTTTTT. This sequence encodes CATSRTGTGELFF.

This clonotype was detected many times. The V gene is TRBV24-1, the J gene TRBJ1-1, with TRBD1 as a possible D gene (5 bases). The CDR3 loop spans 11 amino acids. Germline CDR1 is KGHDR and CDR2 is SFDVKD. Trimming took 1 base from V and 10 from J, leaving 6 bases between them. Here the CDR3 DNA reads TGTGCCACCAGTGATTTAGGGGTAGCTTTCTTT. Translation gives CATSDLGVAFF.

Comments on this clonotype: A read error may produce the germline difference seen at one junction end. The chain carries TRBV10-3 and TRBJ1-5; D call uncertain. In germline, CDR1 is ENHRY, CDR2 SYGVKD. The CDR3 spans 13 residues. The chain's CDR3 is CASSYNSNQPQHF. DNA of the CDR3: TGTGCCAGCAGTTACAATAGCAATCAGCCCCAGCATTTT.

This clonotype has a count of ten or more. V is TRBV7-2 and J is TRBJ1-1; 8 nucleotides match TRBD1. The CDR3 sequence is 17 residues long. Germline-derived CDR1 and CDR2 are SGHTA and FQGNSA. The J segment lost 3 bases and the V segment lost 2 bases, leaving 11 bases of the junction unmatched. The CDR3 loop is CASSLWTLGQGYTEAFF. The CDR3 bases are TGTGCCAGCAGCTTATGGACACTAGGACAGGGCTACACTGAAGCTTTCTTT.

The genes are TRBV15 and TRBJ2-5; the D is unclear. Trimming shortened V by 0 bases and J by 3 bases, and 11 bases separated the two germline ends. Per the germline V gene, CDR1 is LNHNV and CDR2 is YYDKDF (reference sequence). The CDR3 has 15 residues. The CDR3 DNA is TGTGCCACCAGCAGAGATGGCACAGCCGAAGAGACCCAGTACTTC. Residues: CATSRDGTAEETQYF. The variable domain in full, completed from reference TRBV15 and TRBJ2-5, reads DAMVIQNPRYQVTQFGKPVTLSCSQTLNHNVMYWYQQKSSQAPKLLFHYYDKDFNNEADTPDNFQSRRPNTSFCFLDIRSPGLGDTAMYLCATSRDGTAEETQYFGPGTRLLVL.

There are a few counts of this clonotype. V is TRBV20-1 and J is TRBJ1-4; 11 bases line up with TRBD1. The germline gives CDR1 DFQATT, CDR2 SNEGSKA (reference sequence). There are 12 residues in the CDR3. The DNA for the CDR3 is TGCAGCCCGGGACAGGGGGGAGAAAAACTGTTTTTT. Protein product: CSPGQGGEKLFF.

Many counts were recorded for this clonotype. This chain joins TRBV3-1 and TRBJ2-7; D is uncertain. V lost 1 base and J lost 2, with 9 bases in between. CDR3 length: 14 residues. Germline V gives CDR1 LGHDT, CDR2 YNNKEL (reference sequence). CDR3 DNA sequence: TGTGCCAGCAGCCAAGCCTGGTCAGCCTACGAGCAGTACTTC. This gives the protein CASSQAWSAYEQYF.

The chain has TRBV7-9 and TRBJ1-2, with TRBD1 identical over 10 bases. V was pared by 5 bases and J by 7 bases, with 4 bases of the junction left unmatched. The germline V gene encodes CDR1 SEHNR and CDR2 FQNEAQ (reference sequence). This CDR3 has 13 amino acids. The CDR3 sequence is CASSPTGGVGYTF. CDR3 coding DNA: TGTGCCAGCAGCCCGACAGGGGGCGTTGGCTACACCTTC.

This clonotype came up many times. For the CDR3, the DNA is TGTGCCAGCAGCAAAGCACAGGGGGCGCAGGACTACAATGAGCAGTTCTTC. Protein product: CASSKAQGAQDYNEQFF. This sequence joins TRBV7-9 and TRBJ2-1, with 9 bases matching TRBD1. The CDR3 consists of 17 residues. V lost 5 bases, J lost 3 bases, and 11 bases stayed unmatched. The germline gives CDR1 SEHNR, CDR2 FQNEAQ (reference sequence).

This chain connects TRBV27 to TRBJ1-1, with D perhaps TRBD1 (6 bases). Germline CDR1 reads MNHEY; CDR2 reads SMNVEV (reference sequence). The CDR3 runs 14 residues. The ends were cut back, 0 bases at V and 4 bases at J, with 9 bases in the middle. The CDR3 loop reads CASSLSRGSTEAFF. In DNA form, the CDR3 reads TGTGCCAGCAGTTTATCCAGGGGATCCACTGAAGCTTTCTTT.

This clonotype has ten or more counts. The CDR3 reads CASSVTSGGTSTDTQYF. The CDR3 bases are TGTGCCAGCAGCGTAACTAGCGGAGGGACTAGCACAGATACGCAGTATTTT. The rearrangement joins TRBV9 to TRBJ2-3; 8 nucleotides match TRBD2. Germline CDR1 reads SGDLS; CDR2 reads YYNGEE. Trimming took 1 base from V and 0 from J; bases not matched to a gene: 7. The CDR3 sequence is 17 residues long.

This clonotype was seen ten or more times. This chain connects TRBV2 to TRBJ2-1; D unclear. The CDR3 covers 14 residues. V was trimmed by 8 bases and J by 5 bases, leaving 16 bases between them. Germline CDR1 and CDR2: SNHLY and FYNNEI. The DNA for the CDR3 is TGTGCCAGCTCCCCGCCATCGATTAACAATGAGCAGTTCTTC. Translation gives CASSPPSINNEQFF.

CDR3 residues: CASSQERGESYEQYF. CDR3 nucleotide sequence: TGTGCCAGCAGCCAAGAGAGAGGGGAATCCTACGAGCAGTACTTC. V and J are TRBV4-2 and TRBJ2-7; the D gene could be TRBD1 or TRBD2 (5 bases each). V was shortened by 0 bases and J by 1 base, with 10 bases between the two germline ends. CDR3 length: 15 residues. The germline CDR1 and CDR2 sequences are LGHNA and YNFKEQ.

This clonotype was seen at least ten times. This chain uses TRBV29-1 with TRBJ1-2, with D uncertain. The germline gives CDR1 SQVTM, CDR2 ANQGSEA. V lost 1 base, J lost 5 bases, and 8 bases lay in between. This CDR3 spans 12 amino acids. CDR3 region: CSVEGRFYGYTF. The DNA for the CDR3 is TGCAGCGTTGAAGGACGGTTTTATGGCTACACCTTC.

J is TRBJ1-2 and V is TRBV6-5; D uncertain. This CDR3 spans 17 amino acids. Trimming took off 5 bases at V and 5 bases at J, with 24 bases between the two ends. Germline CDR1 reads MNHEY; CDR2 reads SVGAGI. The CDR3 coding sequence is TGTGCCAGCAGTAAGCGTCAGATCGACTCGGGGAGGTATGGCTACACCTTC. Residues: CASSKRQIDSGRYGYTF.

Ten or more counts support this clonotype. The chain joins TRBV29-1 to TRBJ2-7; D is possibly TRBD1 (5 bases). V lost 3 bases to trimming and J lost 2 bases, with 8 bases between them. Germline-derived CDR1 and CDR2 are SQVTM and ANQGSEA. This CDR3 has 12 amino acids. CDR3 sequence (DNA): TGCAGCGTTGAGTCAGGGACCTACGAGCAGTACTTC. It codes for CSVESGTYEQYF.

This rearrangement joins TRBV10-3 to TRBJ2-5, with 7 positions matching TRBD2. J gave up 1 base and V 11 bases, and 10 bases lay outside the gene matches. Germline V gene data show CDR1 as ENHRY and CDR2 as SYGVKD. The CDR3 is made up of 14 amino acids. CDR3 loop: CAGRKSGAQETQYF. CDR3 sequence (DNA): TGTGCCGGCAGGAAAAGCGGGGCCCAAGAGACCCAGTACTTC.

This clonotype occurred many times. J is TRBJ2-1 and V is TRBV7-3; TRBD2 matches 10 bases. The germline gives CDR1 SGHTA, CDR2 FQGTGA. CDR3 length equals 18 residues. V lost 1 base, J lost 6 bases, and 12 bases stayed unmatched. The CDR3 DNA is TGTGCCAGCAGCTTAAGGGGGAGCGGGAGGGCGATGGCCAATGAGCAGTTCTTC. Translated, it gives CASSLRGSGRAMANEQFF.

This clonotype appeared a few times. Germline is not matched at one junction end, which may reflect a read error. V and J are TRBV6-6 and TRBJ2-3; 9 nucleotides match TRBD2. The CDR3 runs 16 residues. Looked up from germline, CDR1 is MNHNY and CDR2 is SVGAGI (reference sequence). CDR3 sequence (DNA): TGCGCCAGCAGTGACTCGCGGGGGGGCTGGACAGATACGCAGTATTTT. This codes for CASSDSRGGWTDTQYF.

On this clonotype: A read error may produce the germline difference seen at one junction end. The chain is built from TRBV7-2 and TRBJ1-2, with 9 bases lining up with TRBD1. CDR1 and CDR2 (germline): SGHTA, FQGNSA. The CDR3 has 16 residues. The CDR3 DNA reads as TGTGCCAGCGGCTTAGGACAGGGGTCCCTAATCAATGGCTGCACCTTC. Encoded protein: CASGLGQGSLINGCTF.

This clonotype was seen more than once but under ten times. A read error is likely, as this CDR3 ends without the conserved phenylalanine or tryptophan. V gene TRBV5-1 combines with J gene TRBJ1-1; D ambiguous. With 4 bases removed from V and 0 bases from J, the gap between germline ends came to 13 bases. Germline-derived CDR1 and CDR2 are SGHRS and YFSETQ. The CDR3 runs 15 residues. The CDR3 DNA sequence: TGCGCCAGCAGCCTAATTGGTTGGATGAACACTGAAGCTTTCCTT. Translation gives CASSLIGWMNTEAFL.

To note about this clonotype: At one end the junction does not follow the germline gene, possibly because of a read error. The chain links TRBV9 to TRBJ2-7; 10 bases align to TRBD1. Germline V lookup: CDR1 SGDLS, CDR2 YYNGEE. This CDR3 region has 15 residues. CDR3 sequence: CAGSPGQGIHYEQYF. The DNA for the CDR3 is TGTGCCGGCAGCCCGGGACAGGGGATTCACTACGAGCAGTACTTC. The full variable domain, its missing parts supplied by reference TRBV9 and TRBJ2-7, is DSGVTQTPKHLITATGQRVTLRCSPRSGDLSVYWYQQSLDQGLQFLIQYYNGEERAKGNILERFSAQQFPDLHSELNLSSLELGDSALYFCAGSPGQGIHYEQYFGPGTRLTVT.

This clonotype was seen a handful of times. The V call is TRBV6-2 or TRBV6-3, the J call TRBJ2-7, with D perhaps assigned TRBD1 or TRBD2 (6 bases each). Looked up from germline, CDR1 is MNHEY and CDR2 is SVGEGT. Trimming stripped 5 bases from V and 10 bases from J, with 12 bases between. The CDR3 consists of 11 residues. CDR3 nucleotide sequence: TGTGCCAGCAGTGGGGGGACAAAACAGTACTTC. Encoded protein: CASSGGTKQYF.

This clonotype was seen more than once but under ten times. V is TRBV27 and J is TRBJ2-7; D gene unclear. V lost 4 bases to trimming and J lost 5 bases, with 15 bases between them. The CDR3 totals 14 residues. In germline, CDR1 is MNHEY, CDR2 SMNVEV (reference sequence). CDR3 loop: CASSYLTGANEQYF. In DNA form, the CDR3 reads TGTGCCAGCAGTTACTTGACGGGCGCAAACGAGCAGTACTTC.